This T cell receptor beta chain was identified during a study of blood T cells in healthy people across ages. Study-level points and caveats: Changes in expanded clonotypes were possibly confounded, as the CMV status of donors was unknown.

A sample-barcoded 5' primer and a J-beta primer mix were used in a second PCR of roughly 7 to 12 cycles. Tagging of each cDNA molecule was performed by a template-switch adaptor with 12 random nucleotides. TCRdb re-analysed the 5' RACE reads in MiXCR, keeping a single row per CDR3 protein. The data hold about 750,000 distinct CDR3 sequences, with 53% observed a single time. A note on this clonotype: Its target is unknown.

The sequence derives from a man at least 80 years old in good health. Sequencing was done on a sample of blood.

The CDR3 loop reads CASTQPPGTGELFF. In DNA, the CDR3 is TGTGCCAGCACCCAACCCCCAGGAACCGGGGAGCTGTTTTTT. The gene calls are TRBV7-2 and TRBJ2-2; the D is unclear. This CDR3 spans 14 amino acids. V gave up 7 bases and J gave up 5 bases, with 14 bases separating them. Germline V gene lookup returns CDR1 SGHTA and CDR2 FQGNSA.